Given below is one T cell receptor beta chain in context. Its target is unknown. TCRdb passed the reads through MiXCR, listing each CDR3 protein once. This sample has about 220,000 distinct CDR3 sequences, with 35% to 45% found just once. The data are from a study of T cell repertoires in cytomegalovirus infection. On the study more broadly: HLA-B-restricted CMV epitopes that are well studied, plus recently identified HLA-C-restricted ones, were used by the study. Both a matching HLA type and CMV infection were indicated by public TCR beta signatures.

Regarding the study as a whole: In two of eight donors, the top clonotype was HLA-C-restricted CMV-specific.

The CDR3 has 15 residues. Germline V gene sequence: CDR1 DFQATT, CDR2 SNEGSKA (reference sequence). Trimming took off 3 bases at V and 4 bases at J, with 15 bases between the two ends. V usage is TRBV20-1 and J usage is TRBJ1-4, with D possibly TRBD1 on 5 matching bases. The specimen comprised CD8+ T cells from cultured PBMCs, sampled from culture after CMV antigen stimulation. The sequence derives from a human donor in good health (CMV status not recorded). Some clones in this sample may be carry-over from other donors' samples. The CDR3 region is CSARNVGQGNEKLFF. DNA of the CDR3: TGCAGTGCTAGGAATGTTGGGCAGGGTAATGAAAAACTGTTTTTT.